These T cell receptor beta chains were read from a single sample in a study of shared clonotypes between healthy human individuals. Produced via immunoSEQ multiplex PCR; TCRdb's table is partial and in-frame only. The table records 2.3 million or so clones, 90% to 95% of them present only once. Sequencing was performed on naive CD4+ T cells from PBMCs. The receptors come from a man younger than 35 in good health. Some clones in this sample may be carry-over from other donors' samples. The CDR3 runs from the conserved cysteine through the conserved F or W. A D gene is named only where the DNA matches it firmly. Not all rows give a size; the values are once, few, many and, for expanded clones, a class.

D gene: .; CDR3 length: 18; V gene: TRBV7-2; J gene: TRBJ2-5; clone size: .; CDR3 DNA: TGTGCCAGCAGCTTGGTGGGGCAGGGCTCTCCTTCCCAAGAGACCCAGTACTTC; CDR3 protein: CASSLVGQGSPSQETQYF
D gene: .; CDR3 length: 16; V gene: TRBV28; J gene: TRBJ1-2; clone size: .; CDR3 DNA: TGTGCCAGCAGTTTAGGGGGGGGGACCCCGAACTATGGCTACACCTTC; CDR3 protein: CASSLGGGTPNYGYTF
D gene: TRBD1; CDR3 length: 14; V gene: TRBV7-9; J gene: TRBJ2-7; clone size: .; CDR3 DNA: TGTGCCAGCAGCACCCGACAGGGATCCTACGAGCAGTACTTC; CDR3 protein: CASSTRQGSYEQYF
D gene: .; CDR3 length: 12; V gene: TRBV5-6; J gene: TRBJ1-1; clone size: few; CDR3 DNA: TGTGCCAGCAGCCGGGGGAACACTGAAGCTTTCTTT; CDR3 protein: CASSRGNTEAFF
D gene: .; CDR3 length: 14; V gene: TRBV7-9; J gene: TRBJ2-5; clone size: .; CDR3 DNA: TGTGCCAGCAGCTTCTCCGGGACTGTCATGGCCCAGTACTTC; CDR3 protein: CASSFSGTVMAQYF
D gene: TRBD2; CDR3 length: 15; V gene: TRBV11-2; J gene: TRBJ2-1; clone size: .; CDR3 DNA: TGTGCCAGCAGCTTTATAGCGGGAAGAGGCAATGAGCAGTTCTTC; CDR3 protein: CASSFIAGRGNEQFF
D gene: TRBD2; CDR3 length: 18; V gene: TRBV9; J gene: TRBJ2-2; clone size: .; CDR3 DNA: TGTGCCAGCAGCGTAGAAGTGACTAGCGGGGAGAACACCGGGGAGCTGTTTTTT; CDR3 protein: CASSVEVTSGENTGELFF
D gene: TRBD1; CDR3 length: 17; V gene: TRBV25-1; J gene: TRBJ1-1; clone size: .; CDR3 DNA: TGTGCCAGCAGTGAAGGGACAGTGGCGGGGTCGAGGACTGAAGCTTTCTTT; CDR3 protein: CASSEGTVAGSRTEAFF
D gene: .; CDR3 length: 16; V gene: TRBV5-6; J gene: TRBJ2-2; clone size: .; CDR3 DNA: TGTGCCAGCAGCTTGTTTCCAGCGGCGAACACCGGGGAGCTGTTTTTT; CDR3 protein: CASSLFPAANTGELFF
D gene: .; CDR3 length: 14; V gene: TRBV18; J gene: TRBJ1-1; clone size: .; CDR3 DNA: TGTGCCAGCTCACCGCGCCAGGGATATACTGAAGCTTTCTTT; CDR3 protein: CASSPRQGYTEAFF
D gene: .; CDR3 length: 14; V gene: TRBV6-6; J gene: TRBJ1-5; clone size: .; CDR3 DNA: TGTGCCAGCAGTTACTTTCCGGGCAATCAGCCCCAGCATTTT; CDR3 protein: CASSYFPGNQPQHF
D gene: .; CDR3 length: 12; V gene: TRBV7-8; J gene: TRBJ1-1; clone size: .; CDR3 DNA: TGTGCCAGCAGCTTAGGGCAGGCCGAAGCTTTCTTT; CDR3 protein: CASSLGQAEAFF
D gene: .; CDR3 length: 13; V gene: TRBV6-6; J gene: TRBJ1-2; clone size: once; CDR3 DNA: TGTGCCAGCAGTCCCGCAGGGAACTATGGCTACACCTTC; CDR3 protein: CASSPAGNYGYTF
D gene: .; CDR3 length: 14; V gene: TRBV6-5; J gene: TRBJ1-2; clone size: .; CDR3 DNA: TGTGCCAGCAGCCGTGACGGGGTTGGCTATGGCTACACCTTC; CDR3 protein: CASSRDGVGYGYTF
D gene: TRBD1; CDR3 length: 13; V gene: TRBV28; J gene: TRBJ1-2; clone size: once; CDR3 DNA: TGTGCCAGCAGTTTGGGACAGGGTCGCGGCTACACCTTC; CDR3 protein: CASSLGQGRGYTF
D gene: .; CDR3 length: 15; V gene: TRBV5-4; J gene: TRBJ2-1; clone size: once; CDR3 DNA: TGTGCCAGCAGCTTGGGGCAGGGGAGGGTGGATGAGCAGTTCTTC; CDR3 protein: CASSLGQGRVDEQFF
D gene: .; CDR3 length: 15; V gene: TRBV19; J gene: TRBJ2-7; clone size: .; CDR3 DNA: TGTGCCAGTAGTAGGGAAGGCAGGGGAGTCTACGAGCAGTACTTC; CDR3 protein: CASSREGRGVYEQYF
D gene: .; CDR3 length: 15; V gene: TRBV10-3; J gene: TRBJ1-6; clone size: .; CDR3 DNA: TGTGCCATCAGTCCTGCAGGGGAAGGCAGTTCACCCCTCCACTTT; CDR3 protein: CAISPAGEGSSPLHF
D gene: TRBD1; CDR3 length: 16; V gene: TRBV2; J gene: TRBJ2-7; clone size: .; CDR3 DNA: TGTGCCAGCAGAGATATACTCCGGGACAGGGTCTACGAGCAGTACTTC; CDR3 protein: CASRDILRDRVYEQYF
D gene: .; CDR3 length: 13; V gene: TRBV9; J gene: TRBJ2-7; clone size: .; CDR3 DNA: TGTGCCAGCAGCGTAGAACGGGGGTACGAGCAGTACTTC; CDR3 protein: CASSVERGYEQYF
D gene: TRBD2; CDR3 length: 18; V gene: TRBV15; J gene: TRBJ2-2; clone size: .; CDR3 DNA: TGTGCCACCAGCAGAGATCCTCGGACTAGCGGAAACACCGGGGAGCTGTTTTTT; CDR3 protein: CATSRDPRTSGNTGELFF
D gene: TRBD2; CDR3 length: 14; V gene: TRBV28; J gene: TRBJ2-1; clone size: .; CDR3 DNA: TGTGCCAGCAGTTTAAGCGGCGGGAGCAATGAGCAGTTCTTC; CDR3 protein: CASSLSGGSNEQFF
D gene: TRBD2; CDR3 length: 14; V gene: TRBV19; J gene: TRBJ2-7; clone size: once; CDR3 DNA: TGTGCCAGTAGTACGGGACTAGCGCCCCACGAGCAGTACTTC; CDR3 protein: CASSTGLAPHEQYF
D gene: .; CDR3 length: 14; V gene: TRBV5-1; J gene: TRBJ2-7; clone size: .; CDR3 DNA: TGCGCCAGCAGCTTGGTTGGGGGAGCATACGAGCAGTACTTC; CDR3 protein: CASSLVGGAYEQYF
D gene: .; CDR3 length: 15; V gene: TRBV6-5; J gene: TRBJ1-1; clone size: .; CDR3 DNA: TGTGCCAGCAGCCACAGGCAGGGAGGATCCACTGAAGCTTTCTTT; CDR3 protein: CASSHRQGGSTEAFF
D gene: TRBD1; CDR3 length: 15; V gene: TRBV27; J gene: TRBJ2-4; clone size: .; CDR3 DNA: TGTGCCAGCAGTTTATTTGATGGACAGGGTGGCATTCAGTACTTC; CDR3 protein: CASSLFDGQGGIQYF
D gene: .; CDR3 length: 13; V gene: TRBV30; J gene: TRBJ2-1; clone size: .; CDR3 DNA: TGTGCCTGGAGTGTACGTATCAGAAACGAGCAGTTCTTC; CDR3 protein: CAWSVRIRNEQFF
D gene: .; CDR3 length: 15; V gene: TRBV9; J gene: TRBJ1-1; clone size: few; CDR3 DNA: TGTGCCAGCAGCGTAGCAGGAGGGGTCGGCACTGAAGCTTTCTTT; CDR3 protein: CASSVAGGVGTEAFF
D gene: .; CDR3 length: 12; V gene: TRBV7-2; J gene: TRBJ2-1; clone size: once; CDR3 DNA: TGTGCCAGCAGCTTAGATGGGACCGTCCAGTTCTTC; CDR3 protein: CASSLDGTVQFF